These 22 T cell receptor beta chains were all obtained from the same sample, sequenced in a study of T cells in Graves' hyperthyroidism and ophthalmopathy. RNA transcripts yielded amplified TCR beta CDR3 regions. First-round RT-PCR targeting the TCR CDR3 was performed with the HTBI primer set. TCRdb reprocessed the multiplex PCR reads with MiXCR, giving one entry per CDR3 protein. The repertoire holds hundreds of thousands of distinct CDR3 sequences, over 35% seen once, with approximately 8.7% in the top ten. Sequences were obtained from blood. Receptors were obtained from a man aged 18-30 years with Graves' hyperthyroidism.

The V call is TRBV7-9, the J call TRBJ2-7; weak D call: TRBD1 (5 bases). Trimming stripped 3 bases from V and 2 bases from J, with 11 bases between. Germline V gene sequence: CDR1 SEHNR, CDR2 FQNEAQ (reference sequence). The CDR3 runs to 14 residues. This CDR3 reads CASSFPGLPYEQYF. The CDR3 DNA reads TGTGCCAGCAGCTTTCCAGGGCTGCCCTACGAGCAGTACTTC.

Points on this clonotype: A single base separates this from a much larger clone, so it may be a read error. The chain links TRBV5-4 to TRBJ1-5; possible D gene TRBD1, 6 bases. Between the trimmed V and J ends, which lost 3 bases and 5 bases, there was a span of 9 bases. The germline gives CDR1 SGHNT, CDR2 YYREEE (reference sequence). This CDR3 has 13 amino acids. CDR3: CASSCRGDQPQHF. The CDR3 region has the DNA TGTGCCAGCAGCTGTAGGGGGGATCAGCCCCAGCATTTT.

The V gene is TRBV25-1, the J gene TRBJ2-1; no clear D gene. Trimming left V 2 bases short and J 8 bases short, with 10 bases between. The germline gives CDR1 MGHDK, CDR2 SYGVNS. CDR3 length equals 13 residues. The CDR3 here is CASSEGVVHEQFF. Here the CDR3 DNA reads TGTGCCAGCAGTGAAGGGGTGGTGCATGAGCAGTTCTTC.

The V call is TRBV29-1, the J call TRBJ2-7; D ambiguous. The ends were cut back, 6 bases at V and 3 bases at J, with 9 bases in the middle. Germline CDR1 SQVTM, CDR2 ANQGSEA. The CDR3 spans 11 residues. The CDR3, as DNA: TGCAGCGTGCTTAGGAGCTACGAGCAGTACTTC. Amino acids: CSVLRSYEQYF.

This clonotype was detected only a few times. The CDR3 reads CASSQAGTRVTQYF. The CDR3 coding sequence is TGCGCCAGCAGCCAGGCCGGGACCCGTGTGACCCAGTACTTC. The genes are TRBV4-3 and TRBJ2-5; D tentatively reads TRBD1 or TRBD2 (5 bases each). CDR3 size: 14 residues. Trimming stripped 3 bases from V and 7 bases from J, with 15 bases between. Germline CDR1 reads LGHNA; CDR2 reads YSLEER.

In this sample, this clonotype turned up many times. The chain carries TRBV19 and TRBJ2-7; 8 bases line up with TRBD2. The germline gives CDR1 LNHDA, CDR2 SQIVND (reference sequence). V shed 5 bases and J 5 bases; nucleotides not matched to a gene: 14. The CDR3 loop spans 16 amino acids. The chain's CDR3 is CASSPPSVAGLHEQYF. The CDR3 DNA sequence: TGTGCCAGTAGTCCGCCCTCGGTAGCGGGGTTACACGAGCAGTACTTC.

Points on this clonotype: Just one base apart from a much larger clone, this may be a read error. A read error is likely, as this CDR3 ends without the conserved phenylalanine or tryptophan. The V call is TRBV7-4, the J call TRBJ2-5; TRBD2 is a possible D gene (5 bases). The CDR3 is made up of 14 amino acids. Germline CDR1 and CDR2: SGHVT and SQSDAQ. V was shortened by 1 base and J by 3 bases, with 9 bases between the two germline ends. The CDR3 protein is CASSLDWREETQYS. In DNA form, the CDR3 reads TGTGCCAGCAGCTTAGACTGGCGGGAAGAGACCCAGTACTCC.

This clonotype has a count of ten or more. J is TRBJ2-7 and V is TRBV24-1; possible D gene TRBD2, 5 bases. V lost 2 bases to trimming and J lost 7 bases, with 20 bases between them. CDR1 is KGHDR and CDR2 is SFDVKD in the germline V gene. This CDR3 has 16 amino acids. CDR3: CATSDYGVWTFWEQYF. Written as DNA, the CDR3 is TGTGCCACCAGTGATTACGGGGTGTGGACTTTCTGGGAGCAGTACTTC.

On this clonotype: A read error may produce the germline difference seen at one junction end. V gene TRBV7-3 combines with J gene TRBJ1-1, with TRBD1 as a possible D gene (6 bases). The CDR3 is 14 residues long. Germline V lookup: CDR1 SGHTA, CDR2 FQGTGA. CDR3: CTSVWTDLDTEAFF. The CDR3 DNA reads as TGTACCAGCGTTTGGACAGACCTGGACACTGAAGCTTTCTTT.

There are a few counts of this clonotype. The chain carries TRBV19 and TRBJ1-1, with a weak D call TRBD1 (5 bases). Trimming left V 4 bases short and J 3 bases short, with 15 bases between. The germline CDR1 and CDR2 sequences are LNHDA and SQIVND (reference sequence). CDR3 size: 15 residues. The CDR3 spells CASSTGGAVYTEAFF. The CDR3, as DNA: TGTGCCAGTAGTACCGGAGGGGCGGTATACACTGAAGCTTTCTTT.

The gene calls are TRBV4-2 and TRBJ1-1, with D tentatively TRBD1 (5 bases). The CDR3 has 15 residues. V was pared by 0 bases and J by 1 base, with 9 bases between. The germline V gene encodes CDR1 LGHNA and CDR2 YNFKEQ. This chain's CDR3 is CASSQDTGPNTEAFF. The CDR3 nucleotides are TGTGCCAGCAGCCAAGATACAGGACCGAACACTGAAGCTTTCTTT.

This clonotype was detected a few times. The chain links TRBV2 to TRBJ2-2, with D possibly TRBD2 on 6 matching bases. This CDR3 contains 12 residues. Germline loops: CDR1 SNHLY, CDR2 FYNNEI. V shed 10 bases and J shed 5 bases, with 11 bases lying between them. The CDR3 here is CATVEGTGELFF. The CDR3 DNA reads TGTGCCACCGTGGAGGGAACCGGGGAGCTGTTTTTT.

This clonotype appeared many times. The chain carries TRBV29-1 and TRBJ2-5; tentatively, D is TRBD1 or TRBD2 (5 bases each). This CDR3 has 14 amino acids. Looked up from germline, CDR1 is SQVTM and CDR2 is ANQGSEA. V gave up 6 bases and J gave up 8 bases, with 22 bases separating them. The CDR3 reads CSVPPTGPSGTQYF. CDR3 DNA sequence: TGCAGCGTCCCCCCAACGGGGCCTTCAGGTACCCAGTACTTC. Together with reference TRBV29-1 and TRBJ2-5, the CDR3 gives the full variable domain: SAVISQKPSRDICQRGTSLTIQCQVDSQVTMMFWYRQQPGQSLTLIATANQGSEATYESGFVIDKFPISRPNLTFSTLTVSNMSPEDSSIYLCSVPPTGPSGTQYFGPGTRLLVL.

The CDR3 bases are TGTGCCAGCAGACGACAGGGCGGCGGCACTGAAGCTTTCTTT. Translated: CASRRQGGGTEAFF. The chain combines TRBV6-6 with TRBJ1-1; TRBD1 matches at 7 bases. The trim removed 6 bases at V and 4 bases at J, leaving 8 bases unmatched. The CDR3 loop spans 14 amino acids. Germline V gives CDR1 MNHNY, CDR2 SVGAGI (reference sequence).

The rearrangement links TRBV7-9 to TRBJ1-3, with D perhaps matching TRBD1 (5 bases). Germline V lookup: CDR1 SEHNR, CDR2 FQNEAQ (reference sequence). This CDR3 has 15 residues. The V end was cut by 1 base, the J end by 6 bases, with 13 bases between. The DNA of the CDR3 is TGTGCCAGCAGCTTAGTGGGGCAATCCTCAAACACCATATATTTT. Its protein product is CASSLVGQSSNTIYF.

This clonotype occurred once. One junction end does not reproduce the germline sequence, and a read error may be involved. This chain uses TRBV7-3 with TRBJ2-7, with 9 bases that match TRBD1. The CDR3 has 16 residues. CDR1 SGHTA and CDR2 FQGTGA come from the germline V gene. For the CDR3, the DNA is TGCGCCAGCAGCCCGGGACGGGACAGGGTCAGGTACGAGCAGTACTTC. Its protein is CASSPGRDRVRYEQYF.

The DNA for the CDR3 is TGTGCTGCGCCCGGGACCGGCAGCTCCTACGAGCAGTACTTC. Amino acids: CAAPGTGSSYEQYF. This sequence joins TRBV7-6 and TRBJ2-7; tentatively, D is TRBD1 or TRBD2 (5 bases each). CDR3 length: 14 amino acids. Germline CDR1 is SGHVS and CDR2 is FNYEAQ.

The chain combines TRBV9 with TRBJ1-4; 8 bases fit TRBD2. The DNA end lines up better with TRBJ2-2; the J call may be wrong. The CDR3 loop spans 15 amino acids. CDR1 and CDR2 (germline): SGDLS, YYNGEE. CDR3 bases: TGTGCCAGCAGCGGAAGCGGGAGACCCGCCGGGGAGCTGTTTTTT. This translates into CASSGSGRPAGELFF.

The V call is TRBV20-1, the J call TRBJ2-5; 12 nucleotides agree with TRBD2. The J segment lost 5 bases and the V segment lost 3 bases, leaving 10 bases of the junction unmatched. In germline, CDR1 is DFQATT, CDR2 SNEGSKA (reference sequence). The CDR3 sequence is 16 residues long. CDR3 sequence (DNA): TGCAGTGCTAGTATTGGGCTAGCGGGGGGGCGGGAGACCCAGTACTTC. Translated, it gives CSASIGLAGGRETQYF.

The chain carries TRBV2 and TRBJ2-7; 9 positions match TRBD2. Germline V gene data show CDR1 as SNHLY and CDR2 as FYNNEI. Losses at the gene ends were 5 bases for V and 4 bases for J; bases not matched to a gene: 9. This CDR3 comprises 15 residues. The CDR3 region is CASSTRTSENYEQYF. CDR3 DNA: TGTGCCAGCAGTACGAGGACTAGCGAGAATTACGAGCAGTACTTC.

This clonotype has ten or more counts. The chain joins TRBV13 to TRBJ1-5; 7 bases are shared with TRBD1. CDR1 is PRHDT, CDR2 FYEKMQ, per germline (reference sequence). Trimming took 2 bases from V and 0 from J; bases not matched to a gene: 1. This CDR3 is 15 amino acids long. In nucleotides, the CDR3 is TGTGCCAGCAGCTTACAGGGGGATAGCAATCAGCCCCAGCATTTT. The encoded protein is CASSLQGDSNQPQHF.

The chain carries TRBV20-1 and TRBJ1-2; unclear D gene. V lost 5 bases and J 8 bases, leaving 21 bases between the germline ends. The CDR3 has 14 amino acids. The V gene's germline CDR1 is DFQATT and CDR2 SNEGSKA (reference sequence). As DNA, the CDR3 is TGCAGTGCTTCAGAAAGCCAAGGGTCGGGCGGCTACACCTTC. Amino acids: CSASESQGSGGYTF.